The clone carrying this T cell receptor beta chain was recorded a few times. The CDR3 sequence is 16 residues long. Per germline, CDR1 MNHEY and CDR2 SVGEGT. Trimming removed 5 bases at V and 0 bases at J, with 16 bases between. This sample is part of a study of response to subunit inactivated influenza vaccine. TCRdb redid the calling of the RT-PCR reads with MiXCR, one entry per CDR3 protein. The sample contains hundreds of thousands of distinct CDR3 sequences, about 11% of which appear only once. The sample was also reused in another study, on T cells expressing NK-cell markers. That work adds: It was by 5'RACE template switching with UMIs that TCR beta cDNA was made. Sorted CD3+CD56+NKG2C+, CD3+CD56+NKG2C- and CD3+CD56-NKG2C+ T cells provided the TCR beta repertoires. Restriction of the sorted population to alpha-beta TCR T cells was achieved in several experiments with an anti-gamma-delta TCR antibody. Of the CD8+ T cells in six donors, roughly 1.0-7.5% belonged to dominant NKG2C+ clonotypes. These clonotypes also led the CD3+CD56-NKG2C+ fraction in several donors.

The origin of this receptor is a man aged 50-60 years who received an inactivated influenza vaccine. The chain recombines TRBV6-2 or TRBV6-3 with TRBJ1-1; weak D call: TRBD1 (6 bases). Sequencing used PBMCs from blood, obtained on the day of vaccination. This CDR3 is CASSLPRGRMNTEAFF. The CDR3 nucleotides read TGTGCCAGCAGTCTCCCCCGGGGGCGAATGAACACTGAAGCTTTCTTT.